This T cell receptor (beta chain) was captured by sequencing in a study of cytomegalovirus exposure and HLA in healthy donors. This table comes from immunoSEQ multiplex PCR, and its TCRdb copy is limited to in-frame clones, with some not included. The sample shows fewer than 400,000 clones, roughly 88% of them seen only once. Study outcomes and limitations: A few CMV-associated chains proved CMV antigen-specific in vitro. As was reported, the classifier diagnosed cytomegalovirus status with high specificity and sensitivity.

These donors were members of the approximately 110-subject validation cohort, a group separate from the roughly 670-subject first cohort. As to this clone: The antigen is not known.

Sample: PBMCs. The source is a man aged 30 to 39 in good health and CMV-seronegative.

CDR3 bases: TGTGCCAGCAGCGTCTCCGGGACTGCGCTTGATGAGCAGTTCTTC. This encodes CASSVSGTALDEQFF. The chain recombines TRBV9 with TRBJ2-1; D may be TRBD2 (6 bases). Trimming took 2 bases from V and 8 from J, leaving 17 bases between them. Germline CDR1 and CDR2: SGDLS and YYNGEE. The CDR3 spans 15 residues.